This T cell receptor (beta chain) is from a study of blood T cell repertoires in COVID-19. Study-level information: Samples representing acute and convalescent COVID-19 were sourced from the United States, Italy and Spain. Sources were T cells, B-cell-depleted T cells, or PBMCs; the material itself was cDNA or gDNA.

As originally analysed: The authors estimated nucleated cell counts from reference gene primer amplification. Libraries were prepared by immunoSEQ multiplex PCR; TCRdb keeps only in-frame clonotypes and omits some of them. That table gives V, J and clone size, and the DNA gave D and trimming. The sample lists around 59,000 clones; 65% to 90% were seen once. J was trimmed by 1 base and V by 0 bases; bases with no gene match: 5. The germline CDR1 and CDR2 sequences are SGDLS and YYNGEE. The CDR3 sequence is 16 residues long. This receptor was identified in a woman over 75 with active or convalescent COVID-19. This chain links TRBV9 with TRBJ2-5; 8 positions agree with TRBD2. The sample comprised peripheral blood. The CDR3 protein is CASSVAGGGSQETQYF. DNA for the CDR3: TGTGCCAGCAGCGTAGCTGGCGGGGGGAGCCAAGAGACCCAGTACTTC.